This entry concerns a single T cell receptor (beta chain). Repertoires were generated with immunoSEQ multiplex PCR, while TCRdb's copy carries only in-frame clones and drops some. The repertoire holds 440,000 or so clones, with roughly 90% as singletons. The sample is drawn from a study of Ad26.COV2.S vaccination and SARS-CoV-2 variants. Across the study: In the study, Ad26.COV2.S was injected intramuscularly once, or twice 56 days apart.

This sample's treatment: roughly 20 received Ad26.COV2.S at low or high dose, single or two shots; about 5 received placebo; per-sample allocation not given. Sampling took place 63 days after the first vaccine or placebo injection. V lost 1 base, J lost 0 bases, and 20 bases lay in between. Germline V CDR1 and CDR2: SGHKS, YYEKEE (reference sequence). The CDR3 runs 18 residues. This clonotype was obtained from a person aged 18-60 years who received the Ad26.COV2.S COVID-19 vaccine or a placebo. This sequence joins TRBV5-5 and TRBJ2-7; D perhaps matches TRBD1 (5 bases). The sequenced sample was peripheral blood, obtained in a trial of Ad26.COV2.S vaccine versus placebo. Here the CDR3 DNA reads TGTGCCAGCAGCTTGAAGGGATCGACAGCCTGGAGCTCCTACGAGCAGTACTTC. Its translation is CASSLKGSTAWSSYEQYF.